The rows below give T cell receptor beta chains drawn from one sample of a study of blood T cell repertoires in COVID-19. Here immunoSEQ multiplex PCR was the method, and the copy in TCRdb shows in-frame clones only, minus some. The table lists approximately 390,000 clones, around 90% of them singletons. Material: peripheral blood. Every receptor here comes from a man between 18 and 29 years old with active or convalescent COVID-19. The CDR3 runs from the conserved cysteine through the conserved F or W. The order of the fields is D gene, J gene, V gene, clone size, CDR3 DNA, CDR3 protein. The D gene is left open where the match is weak. Clone size is shown for a subset of rows, as once, few, many or a class of expanded clone.

D gene: NA
J gene: TRBJ1-1
V gene: TRBV19
clone size: NA
CDR3 DNA: TGTGCCAGTAGTTTGCGGGACCGGACTGAAGCTTTCTTT
CDR3 protein: CASSLRDRTEAFF

D gene: NA
J gene: TRBJ1-2
V gene: TRBV29-1
clone size: once
CDR3 DNA: TGCAGCGTTACTGATGGCTACACCTTC
CDR3 protein: CSVTDGYTF

D gene: TRBD2
J gene: TRBJ2-7
V gene: TRBV18
clone size: NA
CDR3 DNA: TGTGCCAGCTCACTAACCCGGGGGGAGGGACGCGTCGAGCAGTACTTC
CDR3 protein: CASSLTRGEGRVEQYF

D gene: NA
J gene: TRBJ1-1
V gene: TRBV6-6
clone size: NA
CDR3 DNA: TGTGCCAGTAACCGGGGGGAAGCTTTCTTT
CDR3 protein: CASNRGEAFF

D gene: TRBD1
J gene: TRBJ1-2
V gene: TRBV7-6
clone size: NA
CDR3 DNA: TGTGCCAGCAGGGCAGGGACAGGGGTGAATGTCGGCTACACCTTC
CDR3 protein: CASRAGTGVNVGYTF

D gene: NA
J gene: TRBJ2-6
V gene: TRBV5-4
clone size: NA
CDR3 DNA: TGTGCCAGCAGCCTACCAGGGGAATCTGGGGCCAACGTCCTGACTTTC
CDR3 protein: CASSLPGESGANVLTF

D gene: TRBD1
J gene: TRBJ2-1
V gene: TRBV7-3
clone size: NA
CDR3 DNA: TGTGCCAGCAGCTTAGACAGGGGTCAGAATGAGCAGTTCTTC
CDR3 protein: CASSLDRGQNEQFF

D gene: TRBD1
J gene: TRBJ2-2
V gene: TRBV27
clone size: NA
CDR3 DNA: TGTGCCAGCTTCCCAAGCGGGACAGGGGAATCCGGGGAGCTGTTTTTT
CDR3 protein: CASFPSGTGESGELFF

D gene: TRBD1
J gene: TRBJ2-3
V gene: TRBV12-5
clone size: NA
CDR3 DNA: TGTGCTAGTGGTTCCAATAACGCCCGGGACAGGGTAGGGGGGATGAGACACACAGATACGCAGTATTTT
CDR3 protein: CASGSNNARDRVGGMRHTDTQYF

D gene: TRBD2
J gene: TRBJ2-1
V gene: TRBV4-2
clone size: NA
CDR3 DNA: TGTGCCAGCAGCCAAGTCGGGACTAGCGGGAATGAGCAGTTCTTC
CDR3 protein: CASSQVGTSGNEQFF

D gene: NA
J gene: TRBJ1-2
V gene: TRBV19
clone size: NA
CDR3 DNA: TGTGCCAGTAGTCCCTGGCAGGGAAACTATGGCTACACCTTC
CDR3 protein: CASSPWQGNYGYTF

D gene: TRBD2
J gene: TRBJ2-2
V gene: TRBV28
clone size: NA
CDR3 DNA: TGTGCCAGCAGTTCTAGCGGGCCGAACACCGGGGAGCTGTTTTTT
CDR3 protein: CASSSSGPNTGELFF

D gene: NA
J gene: TRBJ2-5
V gene: TRBV18
clone size: NA
CDR3 DNA: TGTGCCAGCTCCGTAGGAGTCCAAGAGACCCAGTACTTC
CDR3 protein: CASSVGVQETQYF

D gene: TRBD1
J gene: TRBJ2-5
V gene: TRBV6-2/TRBV6-3
clone size: NA
CDR3 DNA: TGTGCCAGCAGTTACTCCGGGACAGGGGGGGAGACCCAGTACTTC
CDR3 protein: CASSYSGTGGETQYF

D gene: NA
J gene: TRBJ1-2
V gene: TRBV5-6
clone size: NA
CDR3 DNA: TGTGCCAGCAGCCGGGAGGTAGGGGGTGGCTACACCTTC
CDR3 protein: CASSREVGGGYTF

D gene: NA
J gene: TRBJ2-5
V gene: TRBV20-1
clone size: NA
CDR3 DNA: TGCAGTGCCCACGTTAGAGAGACCCAGTACTTC
CDR3 protein: CSAHVRETQYF

D gene: NA
J gene: TRBJ2-2
V gene: TRBV29-1
clone size: NA
CDR3 DNA: TGCAGCGTTGAAGATAGGCAGGGATCCACCGGGGAGCTGTTTTTT
CDR3 protein: CSVEDRQGSTGELFF

D gene: NA
J gene: TRBJ2-1
V gene: TRBV4-2
clone size: NA
CDR3 DNA: TGTGCCAGCAGCCAAGACGCGGCGGAGCGCTACAATGAGCAGTTCTTC
CDR3 protein: CASSQDAAERYNEQFF

D gene: NA
J gene: TRBJ1-4
V gene: TRBV11-2
clone size: NA
CDR3 DNA: TGTGCCAGCAGCAATAGTCCGTCCGCTAATGAAAAACTGTTTTTT
CDR3 protein: CASSNSPSANEKLFF

D gene: TRBD2
J gene: TRBJ2-7
V gene: TRBV4-3
clone size: NA
CDR3 DNA: TGCGCCAGCAGCCCAGAACTAGCGGCAAACGAGCAGTACTTC
CDR3 protein: CASSPELAANEQYF

D gene: TRBD1
J gene: TRBJ1-2
V gene: TRBV19
clone size: NA
CDR3 DNA: TGTGCCAGTAGTATAAAGACAGGGGAGGGGCATGGCTACACCTTC
CDR3 protein: CASSIKTGEGHGYTF

D gene: NA
J gene: TRBJ1-1
V gene: TRBV6-5
clone size: NA
CDR3 DNA: TGTGCCAGCCGCCCCCCCACAGTGAACACTGAAGCTTTCTTT
CDR3 protein: CASRPPTVNTEAFF

D gene: NA
J gene: TRBJ1-2
V gene: TRBV12-3/TRBV12-4
clone size: NA
CDR3 DNA: TGTGCCAGCTCCCTCCGTCAGGGCTACACCTTC
CDR3 protein: CASSLRQGYTF

D gene: NA
J gene: TRBJ1-5
V gene: TRBV7-2
clone size: NA
CDR3 DNA: TGTGCCAGCAGCTTCCGGGGGGGTAGCAATCAGCCCCAGCATTTT
CDR3 protein: CASSFRGGSNQPQHF

D gene: NA
J gene: TRBJ1-1
V gene: TRBV5-5
clone size: once
CDR3 DNA: TGTGCCAGCAGCCTGCTGGACGGGAGATCCCGGTCGGAAGCTTTCTTT
CDR3 protein: CASSLLDGRSRSEAFF

D gene: TRBD1
J gene: TRBJ1-1
V gene: TRBV27
clone size: NA
CDR3 DNA: TGTGCCAGCAGACCGGTGGACAGGGGTTGGGCTTTCTTT
CDR3 protein: CASRPVDRGWAFF

D gene: NA
J gene: TRBJ1-1
V gene: TRBV5-1
clone size: few
CDR3 DNA: TGCGCCAGCAGCTTACCTAAGAACACTGAAGCTTTCTTT
CDR3 protein: CASSLPKNTEAFF

D gene: TRBD1
J gene: TRBJ1-6
V gene: TRBV27
clone size: once
CDR3 DNA: TGTGCCAGCAGCCTCCGGGACAGGGGGAATTCACCCCTCCACTTT
CDR3 protein: CASSLRDRGNSPLHF

D gene: TRBD1
J gene: TRBJ1-6
V gene: TRBV4-1
clone size: NA
CDR3 DNA: TGCGCCAGCAGCCAAGATCTCGGGACAGGGGGGAATTCACCCCTCCACTTT
CDR3 protein: CASSQDLGTGGNSPLHF

D gene: TRBD1
J gene: TRBJ1-2
V gene: TRBV4-3
clone size: few
CDR3 DNA: TGCGCCAGCAGCCAGCGGGACAGTCCTAACTATGGCTACACCTTC
CDR3 protein: CASSQRDSPNYGYTF

D gene: NA
J gene: TRBJ1-1
V gene: TRBV7-2
clone size: NA
CDR3 DNA: TGTGCCAGCAGCTTCGAGGTGGAAGCTTTCTTT
CDR3 protein: CASSFEVEAFF

D gene: NA
J gene: TRBJ2-7
V gene: TRBV18
clone size: NA
CDR3 DNA: TGTGCCAGCTCACCAATAGGGGGGGGCGCCGAGCAGTACTTC
CDR3 protein: CASSPIGGGAEQYF

D gene: NA
J gene: TRBJ1-1
V gene: TRBV9
clone size: once
CDR3 DNA: TGTGCCAGCAGCGTGGCAGGGGCGCACACTGAAGCTTTCTTT
CDR3 protein: CASSVAGAHTEAFF

D gene: TRBD2
J gene: TRBJ2-7
V gene: TRBV18
clone size: NA
CDR3 DNA: TGTGCCAGCTCACCACAGACTAGCGGGAGAGGTAACGAGCAGTACTTC
CDR3 protein: CASSPQTSGRGNEQYF

D gene: NA
J gene: TRBJ2-5
V gene: TRBV28
clone size: NA
CDR3 DNA: TGTGCCAGCAGACTCAGGGGGGCGCGGGAGACCCAGTACTTC
CDR3 protein: CASRLRGARETQYF

D gene: TRBD2
J gene: TRBJ2-2
V gene: TRBV4-1
clone size: NA
CDR3 DNA: TGCGCCAGCAGCCAGCCGTTAATAGCGGGGGGGCGTACCGGGGAGCTGTTTTTT
CDR3 protein: CASSQPLIAGGRTGELFF

D gene: NA
J gene: TRBJ1-2
V gene: TRBV7-9
clone size: NA
CDR3 DNA: TGTGCCAGCAGCCCAGACGGAGGGCATGGCTACACCTTC
CDR3 protein: CASSPDGGHGYTF

D gene: TRBD1
J gene: TRBJ2-2
V gene: TRBV6-2/TRBV6-3
clone size: NA
CDR3 DNA: TGTGCCAGCAGTTACTTGAGGACAGGGGGCACCGGGGAGCTGTTTTTT
CDR3 protein: CASSYLRTGGTGELFF

D gene: TRBD1
J gene: TRBJ1-4
V gene: TRBV27
clone size: NA
CDR3 DNA: TGTGCCAGCAGTTTTAGGGGGACAGGTATCGATCTCAACGGAAAACTGTTTTTT
CDR3 protein: CASSFRGTGIDLNGKLFF

D gene: TRBD1
J gene: TRBJ2-7
V gene: TRBV7-9
clone size: NA
CDR3 DNA: TGTGCCAGCAGCTTAGCGCCAGGGGGTGAGGTCGACGAGCAGTACTTC
CDR3 protein: CASSLAPGGEVDEQYF

D gene: NA
J gene: TRBJ1-3
V gene: TRBV6-2/TRBV6-3
clone size: NA
CDR3 DNA: TGTGCCAGCAGTCAAGCGGACACCATATATTTT
CDR3 protein: CASSQADTIYF

D gene: TRBD1
J gene: TRBJ2-3
V gene: TRBV7-9
clone size: NA
CDR3 DNA: TGTGCCAGCAGCCTCAGGGACAGACGAGATACGCAGTATTTT
CDR3 protein: CASSLRDRRDTQYF

D gene: NA
J gene: TRBJ1-1
V gene: TRBV7-9
clone size: NA
CDR3 DNA: TGTGCCAGCAGCCCTAGAGGAAGGGCGGGAGGCACTGAAGCTTTCTTT
CDR3 protein: CASSPRGRAGGTEAFF

D gene: TRBD1
J gene: TRBJ1-1
V gene: TRBV4-2
clone size: NA
CDR3 DNA: TGTGCCAGCAGCCAGGGGTCGACAGGGGGCGTTGGGTACACTGAAGCTTTCTTT
CDR3 protein: CASSQGSTGGVGYTEAFF

D gene: TRBD1
J gene: TRBJ2-7
V gene: TRBV30
clone size: NA
CDR3 DNA: TGTGCCTGGAGTGTCGACTTACAGGGGCCCTACGAGCAGTACTTC
CDR3 protein: CAWSVDLQGPYEQYF

D gene: NA
J gene: TRBJ1-5
V gene: TRBV7-2
clone size: NA
CDR3 DNA: TGTGCCAGCAGCTTAGACAGGGTGAATCAGCCCCAGCATTTT
CDR3 protein: CASSLDRVNQPQHF

D gene: TRBD1
J gene: TRBJ2-7
V gene: TRBV24-1
clone size: NA
CDR3 DNA: TGTGCCACCAGTGATTTAGGGGGCGGCGAGCAGTACTTC
CDR3 protein: CATSDLGGGEQYF

D gene: TRBD1
J gene: TRBJ1-5
V gene: TRBV7-2
clone size: NA
CDR3 DNA: TGTGCCAGCAGCTCTCTGACAGGGGGAGGCAATCAGCCCCAGCATTTT
CDR3 protein: CASSSLTGGGNQPQHF

D gene: TRBD1
J gene: TRBJ2-7
V gene: TRBV7-7
clone size: NA
CDR3 DNA: TGTGCCAGCAGCTTGGACAGGGGCTACGAGCAGTACTTC
CDR3 protein: CASSLDRGYEQYF

D gene: TRBD2
J gene: TRBJ2-2
V gene: TRBV5-1
clone size: NA
CDR3 DNA: TGCGCCAGCAGCCCCATGCGGGGGGTTGTTACCGGGGAGCTGTTTTTT
CDR3 protein: CASSPMRGVVTGELFF

D gene: TRBD1
J gene: TRBJ2-2
V gene: TRBV19
clone size: NA
CDR3 DNA: TGTGCCAGTAGCTGGGGGGACAGGGGGCATACCGGGGAGCTGTTTTTT
CDR3 protein: CASSWGDRGHTGELFF

D gene: NA
J gene: TRBJ2-1
V gene: TRBV19
clone size: once
CDR3 DNA: TGTGCCAGTACCGTTTCGCTGAGCTCCTACAATGAGCAGTTCTTC
CDR3 protein: CASTVSLSSYNEQFF

D gene: TRBD1
J gene: TRBJ1-6
V gene: TRBV27
clone size: NA
CDR3 DNA: TGTGCCAGCAGTTTCGAATTTCCGACAGGGGCATATTCACCCCTCCACTTT
CDR3 protein: CASSFEFPTGAYSPLHF

D gene: TRBD2
J gene: TRBJ2-3
V gene: TRBV5-6
clone size: NA
CDR3 DNA: TGTGCCAGCAGCTTCCGGACTAGCGGGTCGGGAGATACGCAGTATTTT
CDR3 protein: CASSFRTSGSGDTQYF

D gene: TRBD1
J gene: TRBJ1-2
V gene: TRBV27
clone size: NA
CDR3 DNA: TGTGCCAGCAGTTCTCGACAGGGGGCTCTATATGGCTACACCTTC
CDR3 protein: CASSSRQGALYGYTF

D gene: TRBD2
J gene: TRBJ2-7
V gene: TRBV14
clone size: NA
CDR3 DNA: TGTGCCAGCAGCCAAGTATTAGGGAGGGGCTCCTACGAGCAGTACTTC
CDR3 protein: CASSQVLGRGSYEQYF

D gene: NA
J gene: TRBJ2-7
V gene: TRBV4-3
clone size: NA
CDR3 DNA: TGCGCCAGCAGCCAGATGACCGCGGTAGGTTACGAGCAGTACTTC
CDR3 protein: CASSQMTAVGYEQYF

D gene: NA
J gene: TRBJ1-2
V gene: TRBV28
clone size: NA
CDR3 DNA: TGTGCCAGCAGTTTACCACAGGGCCTCAACTATGGCTACACCTTC
CDR3 protein: CASSLPQGLNYGYTF

D gene: TRBD2
J gene: TRBJ2-2
V gene: TRBV6-2/TRBV6-3
clone size: NA
CDR3 DNA: TGTGCCAGCAGTTACGGACTAGAGGTCGGGGAGCTGTTTTTT
CDR3 protein: CASSYGLEVGELFF